This T cell receptor beta chain derives from a study of T cell changes during pregnancy in multiple sclerosis. Libraries were prepared by immunoSEQ multiplex PCR; TCRdb keeps only in-frame clonotypes and omits some of them. This sample has approximately 110,000 clones, with 80% to 95% found just once. The material sequenced was peripheral blood, taken in the third trimester of pregnancy. This sequence was found in a female donor with multiple sclerosis, enrolled in a pregnancy study.

The CDR3 DNA reads TGTGCCAGCAGTTTAAGTAACAGGGGGCTTACTGGCTACACCTTC. This sequence encodes CASSLSNRGLTGYTF. V is TRBV27 and J is TRBJ1-2, with 9 positions matching TRBD1. Germline lookup yields CDR1 MNHEY and CDR2 SMNVEV (reference sequence). V shed 2 bases, J shed 7 bases, and the junction held 8 bases outside the gene matches. The CDR3 runs 15 residues.